This is a list of T cell receptor beta chains from one sample in a study of cytomegalovirus exposure and HLA in healthy donors. The method was immunoSEQ multiplex PCR; TCRdb's version includes in-frame clones alone and lacks a portion of them. The table has some 99,000 clones, about two thirds seen once; the top ten hold about 1.2%. Sequenced input: PBMCs. These receptors all stem from a female donor in good health and CMV-seronegative. Both conserved end residues are part of each CDR3. A D gene is named only where the DNA matches it firmly.

v_gene	d_gene	j_gene	CDR3aa
TRBV7-8	-	TRBJ2-3	CASSGVGGDTQYF
TRBV9	TRBD2	TRBJ2-3	CASSVVTSGVHTDTQYF
TRBV4-2	TRBD2	TRBJ2-2	CASSRLAGDTGELFF
TRBV28	-	TRBJ2-7	CASSFQEGVYEQYF
TRBV7-2	TRBD1	TRBJ1-2	CASSLGQGVYGYTF
TRBV7-9	-	TRBJ2-1	CASSSRRGDPYNEQFF
TRBV5-1	-	TRBJ2-2	CASRPGAGELFF
TRBV13	-	TRBJ2-3	CASVAGSTDTQYF
TRBV5-6	-	TRBJ2-2	CASSLAGAANTGELFF
TRBV6-1	TRBD1	TRBJ1-5	CASTRQGDSNQPQHF
TRBV10-3	TRBD1	TRBJ2-7	CAISEGTGGLYEQYF
TRBV7-2	TRBD2	TRBJ2-3	CASSPRRGVTDTQYF
TRBV19	TRBD1	TRBJ1-4	CATQDRGRPNSEKLFF
TRBV19	-	TRBJ1-5	CASSIGQAYNQPQHF
TRBV12-5	TRBD1	TRBJ1-2	CASGLLPTGANYGYTF
TRBV11-3	TRBD1	TRBJ1-4	CASSFGTGDEKLFF
TRBV6-5	-	TRBJ2-6	CASSGSSGANVLTF
TRBV6-5	-	TRBJ2-7	CASSYSRRGSYEQYF
TRBV23-1	-	TRBJ1-1	CASSRGIEAFF
TRBV4-3	-	TRBJ1-6	CASSQDRGVNSPLHF
TRBV1	-	TRBJ2-1	CTTGDNEQFF
TRBV4-1	-	TRBJ1-3	CASSQSAGDGNTIYF